These T cell receptor beta chains were read from a single sample in a study of T cells after somatic rescue of genetic block. The repertoire was sequenced with immunoSEQ multiplex PCR; TCRdb's copy has only in-frame clones and lacks some. There are about 67,000 clones in the sample; approximately 90% occur only once, and around 2.8% lies in the top ten. Sequenced sample: peripheral blood mononuclear cells (PBMCs). Receptors originate from a man in his forties. The CDR3 runs from the conserved cysteine through the conserved F or W. D genes are given only for firm matches. Expanded clones get a size class; other rows say once, few or many, or leave the size out.

clone size: .
V gene: TRBV5-1
J gene: TRBJ1-1
D gene: .
CDR3 protein: CASSSLPGDTTEAFF
CDR3 DNA: TGCGCCAGCAGCTCTCTGCCAGGGGACACCACTGAAGCTTTCTTT

clone size: .
V gene: TRBV7-2
J gene: TRBJ1-1
D gene: TRBD1
CDR3 protein: CASSQTSAGTGYEAFF
CDR3 DNA: TGTGCCAGCAGCCAAACATCAGCCGGGACAGGGTATGAAGCTTTCTTT

clone size: .
V gene: TRBV5-1
J gene: TRBJ2-3
D gene: .
CDR3 protein: CASSPGGSYGTDTQYF
CDR3 DNA: TGCGCCAGCAGCCCCGGCGGCAGTTATGGCACAGATACGCAGTATTTT

clone size: .
V gene: TRBV18
J gene: TRBJ2-5
D gene: TRBD2
CDR3 protein: CASSSTSGQEAQYF
CDR3 DNA: TGTGCCAGCTCTTCGACTAGCGGACAAGAGGCCCAGTACTTC

clone size: .
V gene: TRBV30
J gene: TRBJ2-5
D gene: .
CDR3 protein: CAWTPNSAETQYF
CDR3 DNA: TGTGCCTGGACGCCAAACTCTGCTGAGACCCAGTACTTC

clone size: .
V gene: TRBV7-7
J gene: TRBJ2-7
D gene: .
CDR3 protein: CASSSPSCEQYF
CDR3 DNA: TGTGCCAGCAGCTCGCCCTCCTGCGAGCAGTACTTC

clone size: .
V gene: TRBV19
J gene: TRBJ2-2
D gene: .
CDR3 protein: CASSMIRDTGELFF
CDR3 DNA: TGTGCCAGTAGTATGATCCGGGACACCGGGGAGCTGTTTTTT

clone size: .
V gene: TRBV14
J gene: TRBJ2-1
D gene: TRBD2
CDR3 protein: CASSQDWGRVHNEQFF
CDR3 DNA: TGTGCCAGCAGCCAAGATTGGGGGAGGGTCCACAATGAGCAGTTCTTC

clone size: once
V gene: TRBV7-2
J gene: TRBJ2-1
D gene: .
CDR3 protein: CASSRLVPNEQFF
CDR3 DNA: TGTGCCAGCAGCCGTCTAGTCCCCAATGAGCAGTTCTTC

clone size: .
V gene: TRBV5-1
J gene: TRBJ2-6
D gene: TRBD2
CDR3 protein: CASSSGGSSGANVLTF
CDR3 DNA: TGCGCCAGCAGCTCGGGGGGAAGCTCTGGGGCCAACGTCCTGACTTTC

clone size: .
V gene: TRBV4-2
J gene: TRBJ2-1
D gene: TRBD2
CDR3 protein: CASSPSGVSYNEQFF
CDR3 DNA: TGTGCCAGCAGCCCAAGCGGGGTCTCCTACAATGAGCAGTTCTTC

clone size: .
V gene: TRBV6-5
J gene: TRBJ2-1
D gene: TRBD1
CDR3 protein: CASRDRGNDEQFF
CDR3 DNA: TGTGCCAGCAGAGACAGGGGGAACGATGAGCAGTTCTTC

clone size: .
V gene: TRBV4-1
J gene: TRBJ2-4
D gene: .
CDR3 protein: CASSQDGLIAKNIQYF
CDR3 DNA: TGCGCCAGCAGCCAAGATGGGTTAATAGCCAAAAACATTCAGTACTTC

clone size: .
V gene: TRBV28
J gene: TRBJ2-1
D gene: TRBD2
CDR3 protein: CASSSTSGGSYNEQFF
CDR3 DNA: TGTGCCAGCAGTTCCACTAGCGGGGGTTCCTACAATGAGCAGTTCTTC

clone size: .
V gene: TRBV18
J gene: TRBJ2-7
D gene: .
CDR3 protein: CASSPDRSIDEQYF
CDR3 DNA: TGTGCCAGCTCACCAGACAGGTCGATTGACGAGCAGTACTTC

clone size: .
V gene: TRBV7-2
J gene: TRBJ2-1
D gene: .
CDR3 protein: CASTEKRRSYNEQFF
CDR3 DNA: TGTGCCAGCACCGAAAAAAGACGCTCCTACAATGAGCAGTTCTTC

clone size: .
V gene: TRBV4-2
J gene: TRBJ1-2
D gene: .
CDR3 protein: CASSPPAQRYGYTF
CDR3 DNA: TGTGCCAGCAGCCCCCCAGCCCAGCGTTATGGCTACACCTTC

clone size: .
V gene: TRBV27
J gene: TRBJ2-1
D gene: TRBD2
CDR3 protein: CASSLSSGRFHNEQFF
CDR3 DNA: TGTGCCAGCAGTTTGTCCAGCGGGAGGTTTCACAATGAGCAGTTCTTC

clone size: .
V gene: TRBV6-5
J gene: TRBJ2-7
D gene: TRBD2
CDR3 protein: CASSPGLAEYYEQYF
CDR3 DNA: TGTGCCAGCAGTCCGGGACTAGCGGAGTACTACGAGCAGTACTTC

clone size: .
V gene: TRBV28
J gene: TRBJ2-7
D gene: TRBD1
CDR3 protein: CASILGTGAYEQYF
CDR3 DNA: TGTGCCAGCATTCTAGGGACAGGGGCCTACGAGCAGTACTTC

clone size: .
V gene: TRBV6-5
J gene: TRBJ2-1
D gene: TRBD1
CDR3 protein: CASRATGKGQFF
CDR3 DNA: TGTGCCAGCAGAGCGACAGGGAAGGGGCAGTTCTTC

clone size: .
V gene: TRBV28
J gene: TRBJ2-6
D gene: .
CDR3 protein: CASSLLGGSGANVLTF
CDR3 DNA: TGTGCCAGCAGTTTATTGGGAGGCTCTGGGGCCAACGTCCTGACTTTC

clone size: .
V gene: TRBV6-1
J gene: TRBJ1-6
D gene: .
CDR3 protein: CASSGTASSYNSPLHF
CDR3 DNA: TGTGCCAGCAGTGGTACAGCGAGCTCCTATAATTCACCCCTCCACTTT

clone size: few
V gene: TRBV7-9
J gene: TRBJ1-5
D gene: .
CDR3 protein: CASSPGEIGQPQHF
CDR3 DNA: TGTGCCAGCAGCCCGGGGGAGATCGGTCAGCCCCAGCATTTT

clone size: .
V gene: TRBV7-8
J gene: TRBJ1-5
D gene: .
CDR3 protein: CASSVVPGLRNQPQHF
CDR3 DNA: TGTGCCAGCAGCGTCGTCCCGGGACTGCGCAATCAGCCCCAGCATTTT

clone size: few
V gene: TRBV4-1
J gene: TRBJ1-1
D gene: .
CDR3 protein: CASSPPNFPEAFF
CDR3 DNA: TGCGCCAGCAGCCCTCCCAATTTCCCTGAAGCTTTCTTT

clone size: once
V gene: TRBV19
J gene: TRBJ1-5
D gene: .
CDR3 protein: CASTIGRVPEPQHF
CDR3 DNA: TGTGCCAGTACAATCGGCAGGGTTCCCGAGCCCCAGCATTTT

clone size: .
V gene: TRBV28
J gene: TRBJ1-1
D gene: .
CDR3 protein: CASTLGDSEAFF
CDR3 DNA: TGTGCCAGCACCCTCGGGGATAGTGAAGCTTTCTTT

clone size: .
V gene: TRBV7-2
J gene: TRBJ1-5
D gene: TRBD1
CDR3 protein: CASSLAGTGNQPQHF
CDR3 DNA: TGTGCCAGCAGCTTAGCTGGGACAGGCAATCAGCCCCAGCATTTT

clone size: .
V gene: TRBV27
J gene: TRBJ2-1
D gene: .
CDR3 protein: CASSSPTYNEQFF
CDR3 DNA: TGTGCCAGCAGTTCCCCCACCTACAATGAGCAGTTCTTC

clone size: .
V gene: TRBV7-8
J gene: TRBJ2-5
D gene: TRBD2
CDR3 protein: CASSLELAARETQYF
CDR3 DNA: TGTGCCAGCAGCTTAGAACTAGCGGCCCGGGAGACCCAGTACTTC

clone size: .
V gene: TRBV28
J gene: TRBJ1-4
D gene: TRBD1
CDR3 protein: CASSLIRGVPHEKLFF
CDR3 DNA: TGTGCCAGCAGTTTGATCAGGGGGGTCCCTCATGAAAAACTGTTTTTT

clone size: .
V gene: TRBV18
J gene: TRBJ2-3
D gene: TRBD2
CDR3 protein: CASSPVAGAVSATDTQYF
CDR3 DNA: TGTGCCAGCTCACCGGTAGCGGGAGCTGTAAGCGCCACAGATACGCAGTATTTT

clone size: .
V gene: TRBV7-2
J gene: TRBJ1-1
D gene: .
CDR3 protein: CASSFGGNTEAFF
CDR3 DNA: TGTGCCAGCAGCTTTGGCGGGAACACTGAAGCTTTCTTT

clone size: .
V gene: TRBV6-5
J gene: TRBJ1-6
D gene: .
CDR3 protein: CASSYSRNSPLHF
CDR3 DNA: TGTGCCAGCAGTTACTCGAGGAATTCACCCCTCCACTTT

clone size: .
V gene: TRBV28
J gene: TRBJ1-1
D gene: .
CDR3 protein: CASRTGRGNTEAFF
CDR3 DNA: TGTGCCAGCAGAACAGGTCGGGGGAACACTGAAGCTTTCTTT

clone size: once
V gene: TRBV4-1
J gene: TRBJ2-1
D gene: TRBD2
CDR3 protein: CASSLHPHLAGAFDEQFF
CDR3 DNA: TGCGCCAGCAGCCTCCACCCTCACTTAGCGGGAGCCTTCGATGAGCAGTTCTTC

clone size: .
V gene: TRBV4-1
J gene: TRBJ2-1
D gene: .
CDR3 protein: CASSHPPQNSEQFF
CDR3 DNA: TGCGCCAGCAGCCACCCTCCCCAAAATTCTGAGCAGTTCTTC

clone size: .
V gene: TRBV19
J gene: TRBJ1-5
D gene: .
CDR3 protein: CASHTALNQPQHF
CDR3 DNA: TGTGCCAGTCACACGGCCCTCAATCAGCCCCAGCATTTT

clone size: .
V gene: TRBV5-4
J gene: TRBJ2-3
D gene: .
CDR3 protein: CASSLSVTATDTQYF
CDR3 DNA: TGTGCCAGCAGCTTGTCCGTGACAGCGACAGATACGCAGTATTTT

clone size: .
V gene: TRBV18
J gene: TRBJ1-6
D gene: TRBD1
CDR3 protein: CASSKDRNYNSPLHF
CDR3 DNA: TGTGCCAGCTCAAAGGACAGGAATTATAATTCACCCCTCCACTTT

clone size: .
V gene: TRBV5-6
J gene: TRBJ1-1
D gene: TRBD1
CDR3 protein: CASSPRGTGNGLMNTEAFF
CDR3 DNA: TGTGCCAGCAGCCCGCGTGGGACAGGGAACGGCTTGATGAACACTGAAGCTTTCTTT

clone size: .
V gene: TRBV7-9
J gene: TRBJ1-1
D gene: .
CDR3 protein: CASSSHRPLLMNTEAFF
CDR3 DNA: TGTGCCAGCAGCTCCCATAGGCCACTTCTTATGAACACTGAAGCTTTCTTT

clone size: .
V gene: TRBV6-6
J gene: TRBJ2-2
D gene: .
CDR3 protein: CASSRQNTGELFF
CDR3 DNA: TGTGCCAGCAGCCGACAAAACACCGGGGAGCTGTTTTTT

clone size: .
V gene: TRBV2
J gene: TRBJ2-7
D gene: .
CDR3 protein: CASSGSYEQYF
CDR3 DNA: TGTGCCAGCAGCGGGTCCTACGAGCAGTACTTC

clone size: .
V gene: TRBV5-8
J gene: TRBJ1-1
D gene: .
CDR3 protein: CASSGGPGRIHTEAFF
CDR3 DNA: TGTGCCAGCAGCGGTGGTCCGGGACGGATACACACTGAAGCTTTCTTT

clone size: medium-sized
V gene: TRBV4-1
J gene: TRBJ2-2
D gene: .
CDR3 protein: CASSHKYTSPGELFF
CDR3 DNA: TGCGCCAGCAGCCACAAATACACTAGCCCCGGGGAGCTGTTTTTT

clone size: .
V gene: TRBV7-2
J gene: TRBJ1-1
D gene: .
CDR3 protein: CASTKQGPMNTEAFF
CDR3 DNA: TGTGCCAGCACGAAGCAGGGCCCCATGAACACTGAAGCTTTCTTT

clone size: once
V gene: TRBV4-3
J gene: TRBJ2-7
D gene: .
CDR3 protein: CASSISRYWWDEQYF
CDR3 DNA: TGCGCCAGCAGCATTAGTCGTTACTGGTGGGACGAGCAGTACTTC

clone size: .
V gene: TRBV30
J gene: TRBJ2-2
D gene: .
CDR3 protein: CAWRPTRAGELFF
CDR3 DNA: TGTGCCTGGAGACCTACCCGGGCGGGGGAGCTGTTTTTT